Presented here are 28 T cell receptor beta chains from one specimen sequenced in a study of blood T cells in healthy people across ages. Alongside a J-beta primer mix, a sample-barcoded 5' primer served in a second PCR lasting about 7 to 12 cycles. TCRdb reanalysed the 5' RACE reads using MiXCR and keeps one entry per CDR3 protein. Of about a million distinct CDR3 sequences listed, roughly two fifths are singletons. What was sequenced was blood. The receptors were sampled from a young man in good health.

This clonotype was seen only a few times. The genes are TRBV18 and TRBJ2-1; TRBD1 might be the D (5 bases). V shed 1 base and J shed 10 bases, with 8 bases lying between them. Germline assignment: CDR1 KGHSH and CDR2 LQKENI. There are 12 residues in the CDR3. The CDR3 loop reads CASSPQGLEQFF. Here the CDR3 DNA reads TGTGCCAGCTCACCACAGGGGTTAGAGCAGTTCTTC.

This clonotype was counted a few times. The rearrangement joins TRBV20-1 to TRBJ2-1; TRBD2 aligns across 9 bases. The CDR3 consists of 16 residues. V lost 3 bases, J lost 0 bases, and 6 bases stayed unmatched. CDR1 and CDR2 from the germline V gene are DFQATT and SNEGSKA (reference sequence). CDR3 in DNA: TGCAGTGCTAGGGTAGCGGGGGACTACTCCTACAATGAGCAGTTCTTC. Translated: CSARVAGDYSYNEQFF.

This clonotype was observed a handful of times. This chain links TRBV30 with TRBJ1-5; possibly TRBD1 for D (5 bases). Trimming cost V 1 base and J 4 bases, with 8 bases left between them. The germline gives CDR1 GTSNPN, CDR2 SVGIG (reference sequence). The CDR3 runs 13 residues. CDR3 in DNA: TGTGCCTGGAGTGCCAGGGTAAATCAGCCCCAGCATTTT. This translates into CAWSARVNQPQHF.

Only one count was recorded for this clonotype. The chain links TRBV7-2 to TRBJ2-7; D is unresolved. The CDR3 totals 14 residues. From germline, CDR1 is SGHTA and CDR2 FQGNSA. V lost 1 base to trimming and J lost 3 bases, with 10 bases between them. This CDR3 is CASSLGASDYEQYF. In nucleotides, the CDR3 is TGTGCCAGCAGCTTAGGGGCCTCGGACTACGAGCAGTACTTC.

The chain has TRBV5-6 and TRBJ1-2; 8 nucleotides agree with TRBD1. Per germline, CDR1 SGHDT and CDR2 YYEEEE. The ends lost 2 bases at V and 3 bases at J; junction bases unmatched: 3. The CDR3 loop spans 14 amino acids. CDR3 sequence: CASSFVQGDYGYTF. CDR3 sequence (DNA): TGTGCCAGCAGCTTCGTACAGGGGGACTATGGCTACACCTTC.

V and J are TRBV9 and TRBJ2-1; 11 nucleotides agree with TRBD2. The DNA matches TRBJ2-7 better at its end, which makes the J call doubtful. Germline CDR1 reads SGDLS; CDR2 reads YYNGEE. The CDR3 is 15 residues long. The CDR3 protein is CASSVSGGANNEQYF. The CDR3 bases are TGTGCCAGCAGCGTTAGCGGGGGGGCTAACAATGAGCAGTACTTC.

This clonotype came up a few times. V gene TRBV4-2 combines with J gene TRBJ2-2; 8 bases agree with TRBD1. Per germline, CDR1 LGHNA and CDR2 YNFKEQ. CDR3 length equals 18 residues. The V segment lost 2 bases and the J segment 3 bases; nucleotides outside the gene matches: 11. CDR3 region: CASSQRIGPGGHTGELFF. The CDR3 DNA is TGTGCCAGCAGCCAACGGATCGGCCCAGGGGGCCACACCGGGGAGCTGTTTTTT.

This clonotype was counted a few times. The chain joins TRBV12-5 to TRBJ2-3; TRBD1 might be the D (6 bases). Germline lookup yields CDR1 LGHNT and CDR2 FRNRAP. Trimming pared 6 bases from V and 2 bases from J, leaving 15 bases between. This CDR3 region has 15 residues. This CDR3 reads CASGPDSTYTDTQYF. In nucleotides, the CDR3 is TGTGCTAGTGGACCGGACAGTACCTACACAGATACGCAGTATTTT. Based on the CDR3 plus reference TRBV12-5 and TRBJ2-3, the full variable domain is DARVTQTPRHKVTEMGQEVTMRCQPILGHNTVFWYRQTMMQGLELLAYFRNRAPLDDSGMPKDRFSAEMPDATLATLKIQPSEPRDSAVYFCASGPDSTYTDTQYFGPGTRLTVL.

V and J are TRBV20-1 and TRBJ1-1; D gene ambiguous. Trimming removed 3 bases at V and 0 bases at J, with 8 bases between. This CDR3 is 13 amino acids long. Germline V gene lookup returns CDR1 DFQATT and CDR2 SNEGSKA (reference sequence). The CDR3 DNA reads as TGCAGTGCTAGCAGAAGAATGAACACTGAAGCTTTCTTT. Amino acids: CSASRRMNTEAFF.

J is TRBJ2-1 and V is TRBV2, with a tentative D call TRBD2 (5 bases). The germline V gene encodes CDR1 SNHLY and CDR2 FYNNEI. Trimming removed 7 bases from V and 6 bases from J, with 10 bases in between. CDR3 length equals 12 residues. The CDR3, as DNA: TGTGCCAGCACTCCTAGCTCCAATGAGCAGTTCTTC. It encodes CASTPSSNEQFF.

This clonotype has just one count. The chain employs TRBV11-2 and TRBJ2-1, with a possible D match to TRBD1 (6 bases). The V gene's germline CDR1 is SGHAT and CDR2 FQNNGV. This CDR3 is built from 12 residues. Trimming removed 3 bases at V and 11 bases at J, with 11 bases between. The CDR3 DNA follows: TGTGCCAGCAGCTTGACCGGGACAAAGCAGTTCTTC. It codes for CASSLTGTKQFF.

The genes are TRBV12-3 or TRBV12-4 and TRBJ1-4; 8 nucleotides agree with TRBD1. V gave up 2 bases and J gave up 1 base; unmatched junction bases: 3. This CDR3 is built from 16 residues. The CDR3 nucleotides are TGTGCCAGCAGTTTACAGGGGGCGGTAACTAATGAAAAACTGTTTTTT. It codes for CASSLQGAVTNEKLFF.

Remarks on this clonotype: An end of the junction does not agree with germline; a read error may underlie this. This chain connects TRBV2 to TRBJ2-5; maybe TRBD2 (6 bases). Germline V gene sequence: CDR1 SNHLY, CDR2 FYNNEI. The CDR3 covers 11 residues. CDR3 coding DNA: TGTACCAGCCCCGGGGGTTGGGAGCAGTACTTC. This sequence encodes CTSPGGWEQYF.

Written as DNA, the CDR3 is TGTGCCACCAGTGATGATACAGGGGGCTTCTACAATGAGCAGTTCTTC. Residues: CATSDDTGGFYNEQFF. The chain carries TRBV24-1 and TRBJ2-1; 9 bases line up with TRBD1. Germline V gene lookup returns CDR1 KGHDR and CDR2 SFDVKD. The V gene end was trimmed by 3 bases and the J gene end by 3 bases; junction bases not matched to a gene: 5. The CDR3 covers 16 residues.

This clonotype was observed many times. The chain couples TRBV5-1 to TRBJ2-3; 7 bases align to TRBD2. Germline loops: CDR1 SGHRS, CDR2 YFSETQ. The junction had 6 bases not matched to a gene; V was cut back by 4 bases and J by 1 base. CDR3 length: 15 amino acids. CDR3 region: CASSTNSGGTDTQYF. In DNA, the CDR3 is TGCGCCAGCAGCACTAACAGCGGGGGCACAGATACGCAGTATTTT.

This rearrangement joins TRBV7-2 to TRBJ2-7; D is uncertain. This CDR3 contains 15 residues. The V and J ends lost 2 bases and 3 bases respectively, with 14 bases between them. From germline, CDR1 is SGHTA and CDR2 FQGNSA. Here the CDR3 reads CASSLSAPDHYEQYF. The CDR3 region has the DNA TGTGCCAGCAGCTTATCGGCTCCCGACCACTACGAGCAGTACTTC.

This chain links TRBV20-1 with TRBJ1-2, with 8 positions matching TRBD1. The CDR3 contains 16 residues. Germline loops: CDR1 DFQATT, CDR2 SNEGSKA (reference sequence). The trim removed 5 bases at V and 2 bases at J, leaving 13 bases unmatched. This CDR3 is CSALESGGEENYGYTF. The CDR3 nucleotides read TGCAGTGCTCTAGAGTCAGGGGGCGAGGAAAACTATGGCTACACCTTC.

Regarding this clonotype: A single base separates this from a much larger clone, so it may be a read error. The rearrangement uses TRBV6-5 and TRBJ2-3; D is perhaps TRBD2 (5 bases). Germline-derived CDR1 and CDR2 are MNHEY and SVGAGI. This CDR3 contains 12 residues. The V gene lost 6 bases and the J gene lost 4 bases, with 8 bases spanning the gap. CDR3 region: CASRYGADTQYF. CDR3 in DNA: TGTGCCAGCAGGTACGGGGCAGATACGCAGTATTTT.

The rearrangement uses TRBV7-2 and TRBJ2-5; D is tentatively TRBD1 or TRBD2 (5 bases each). Germline CDR1 SGHTA, CDR2 FQGNSA. The CDR3 is made up of 13 amino acids. The V end lost 11 bases, the J end lost 5 bases, and 18 bases lay between the germline ends. CDR3 nucleotide sequence: TGTGCCGAGGGGCAGGGTGCTTGGGAGACCCAGTACTTC. As protein: CAEGQGAWETQYF.

This clonotype occurred a few times. The chain couples TRBV30 to TRBJ1-1, with unresolved D. The CDR3 length is 12 residues. Trimming stripped 3 bases from V and 5 bases from J, with 10 bases between. CDR1 GTSNPN and CDR2 SVGIG come from the germline V gene (reference sequence). The CDR3 bases are TGTGCCTGGAGGCAAGAGGTAACTGAAGCTTTCTTT. It codes for CAWRQEVTEAFF.

This clonotype was seen repeatedly, ten times or more. J is TRBJ2-1 and V is TRBV20-1, with 12 bases lining up with TRBD1. The V and J ends lost 3 bases and 6 bases, in that order; junction bases with no gene match: 3. The germline CDR1 and CDR2 sequences are DFQATT and SNEGSKA (reference sequence). The CDR3 is 14 amino acids. The CDR3 is CSAREGQGANEQFF. CDR3 DNA sequence: TGCAGTGCTAGGGAGGGACAGGGGGCCAATGAGCAGTTCTTC.

This clonotype was observed a handful of times. This chain links TRBV4-3 with TRBJ2-7; a possible D gene is TRBD1 (5 bases). This CDR3 is built from 15 residues. The germline V gene encodes CDR1 LGHNA and CDR2 YSLEER. Trimming left V 1 base short and J 2 bases short, with 12 bases between. CDR3 sequence: CASSQGASGTYEQYF. The CDR3 DNA reads as TGCGCCAGCAGCCAAGGCGCCTCAGGGACCTACGAGCAGTACTTC.

This chain connects TRBV5-6 to TRBJ2-3; TRBD2 matches at 7 bases. The trim removed 3 bases at V and 3 bases at J, leaving 10 bases unmatched. From germline, CDR1 is SGHDT and CDR2 YYEEEE. The CDR3 spans 16 residues. The CDR3 DNA reads TGTGCCAGCAGCTCATCGACTAGCCACGGGACAGATACGCAGTATTTT. As protein: CASSSSTSHGTDTQYF.

To note about this clonotype: Mismatch with germline at one junction end may stem from a read error. The V call is TRBV12-3 or TRBV12-4, the J call TRBJ2-5; a weak D match, TRBD2 (6 bases). The CDR3 spans 14 residues. The CDR3 DNA reads TGTGCCAGCAGTTTGGCGGGGCACCAAGGGACCCAGTACTTC. Translated, it gives CASSLAGHQGTQYF.

The gene calls are TRBV20-1 and TRBJ2-3; 9 bases agree with TRBD2. CDR1 is DFQATT and CDR2 is SNEGSKA in the germline V gene (reference sequence). J was trimmed by 4 bases and V by 6 bases; bases with no gene match: 5. This CDR3 is built from 13 residues. The CDR3 loop reads CSALAGAPDTQYF. The CDR3 coding sequence is TGCAGTGCCTTAGCGGGGGCACCAGATACGCAGTATTTT.

The V gene is TRBV20-1, the J gene TRBJ1-1; weak D call: TRBD1 (5 bases). Deletions cut 0 bases from V and 0 bases from J, with 8 bases between. The germline gives CDR1 DFQATT, CDR2 SNEGSKA (reference sequence). CDR3 length: 14 residues. The CDR3 nucleotides are TGCAGTGCTAGAGAGACAGCCATGAACACTGAAGCTTTCTTT. Translated, it gives CSARETAMNTEAFF.

The V call is TRBV2, the J call TRBJ1-5; TRBD1 matches 9 bases. The CDR3 contains 17 residues. The germline V gene encodes CDR1 SNHLY and CDR2 FYNNEI. V shed 11 bases, J shed 0 bases, and the junction held 14 bases outside the gene matches. The CDR3 loop is CASSGTGTSYSNQPQHF. CDR3 sequence (DNA): TGTGCCTCTTCCGGGACAGGGACCTCTTATAGCAATCAGCCCCAGCATTTT. Full variable domain (outside the CDR3, taken from reference TRBV2 and TRBJ1-5): EPEVTQTPSHQVTQMGQEVILRCVPISNHLYFYWYRQILGQKVEFLVSFYNNEISEKSEIFDDQFSVERPDGSNFTLKIRSTKLEDSAMYFCASSGTGTSYSNQPQHFGDGTRLSIL.

The table lists this clonotype with a few counts. The rearrangement links TRBV4-3 to TRBJ1-4; unclear D gene. The V and J ends lost 6 bases and 4 bases respectively, with 24 bases between them. The CDR3 loop spans 18 amino acids. Germline CDR1 reads LGHNA; CDR2 reads YSLEER. CDR3 nucleotides: TGCGCCAGCAGACCCCAGCGTGGGGAGGGCCGAGATAATGAAAAACTGTTTTTT. This sequence encodes CASRPQRGEGRDNEKLFF.